A selection of T cell receptor beta chains follows, all from one sample in a study of graft-versus-host responses after intestinal transplantation. Using immunoSEQ multiplex PCR, the repertoire was profiled, and TCRdb retains in-frame clones only, with some absent. The sample has tens of thousands of clones, roughly 90% seen once. The sample was PBMCs, taken 98 days after intestinal transplantation. Receptors were obtained from a human patient who received an intestinal transplant, so some T cells may come from the graft donor. CDR3s include the opening cysteine and the closing phenylalanine or tryptophan. The D gene is left open where the match is weak. Clone size, where shown, is once, few, many, or a class for clones that have expanded.

clone size: .
J gene: TRBJ1-2
D gene: .
V gene: TRBV9
CDR3 protein: CASSFQGAAIYGYTF
CDR3 DNA: TGTGCCAGCAGTTTTCAAGGGGCAGCGATCTATGGCTACACCTTC

clone size: .
J gene: TRBJ2-7
D gene: .
V gene: TRBV5-1
CDR3 protein: CASSLALGQQYF
CDR3 DNA: TGCGCCAGCAGCTTGGCACTTGGACAGCAGTACTTC

clone size: .
J gene: TRBJ2-7
D gene: .
V gene: TRBV19
CDR3 protein: CASSIGRTEQYF
CDR3 DNA: TGTGCCAGTAGTATAGGGAGGACAGAGCAGTACTTC

clone size: .
J gene: TRBJ1-1
D gene: .
V gene: TRBV11-2
CDR3 protein: CASSPGPPRYGTEAFF
CDR3 DNA: TGTGCCAGCAGCCCGGGACCTCCACGATACGGCACTGAAGCTTTCTTT

clone size: few
J gene: TRBJ2-7
D gene: .
V gene: TRBV4-1
CDR3 protein: CASSQEARAYEQYF
CDR3 DNA: TGCGCCAGCAGCCAAGAAGCTAGGGCCTACGAGCAGTACTTC

clone size: .
J gene: TRBJ2-7
D gene: TRBD1
V gene: TRBV5-6
CDR3 protein: CASSSPGQGPYEQYF
CDR3 DNA: TGTGCCAGCAGTTCTCCGGGACAGGGCCCCTACGAGCAGTACTTC

clone size: .
J gene: TRBJ2-1
D gene: TRBD1
V gene: TRBV11-2
CDR3 protein: CASSMLSGGDEQFF
CDR3 DNA: TGTGCCAGCAGCATGCTCTCAGGGGGCGATGAGCAGTTCTTC

clone size: .
J gene: TRBJ2-5
D gene: .
V gene: TRBV5-4
CDR3 protein: CAGTHRRAGSYQETQYF
CDR3 DNA: TGTGCCGGCACCCACCGGCGCGCGGGATCGTACCAAGAGACCCAGTACTTC

clone size: .
J gene: TRBJ1-5
D gene: .
V gene: TRBV18
CDR3 protein: CASTSRAGNQPQHF
CDR3 DNA: TGTGCCAGCACCTCCAGGGCAGGTAATCAGCCCCAGCATTTT

clone size: .
J gene: TRBJ2-3
D gene: TRBD2
V gene: TRBV6-6
CDR3 protein: CASSLLGLGADTQYF
CDR3 DNA: TGTGCCAGCAGTTTGTTGGGACTAGGGGCCGATACGCAGTATTTT

clone size: .
J gene: TRBJ2-7
D gene: TRBD2
V gene: TRBV7-8
CDR3 protein: CASSLSNSGYEQYF
CDR3 DNA: TGTGCCAGCAGCTTATCCAATAGCGGGTACGAGCAGTACTTC

clone size: .
J gene: TRBJ1-2
D gene: .
V gene: TRBV7-2
CDR3 protein: CASSLGLTVLGGYTF
CDR3 DNA: TGTGCCAGCAGCTTAGGATTGACAGTACTCGGCGGCTACACCTTC

clone size: .
J gene: TRBJ2-7
D gene: TRBD2
V gene: TRBV27
CDR3 protein: CASSLGLAGEGYSYEQYF
CDR3 DNA: TGTGCCAGCAGTTTGGGACTAGCGGGAGAAGGGTACTCCTACGAGCAGTACTTC

clone size: .
J gene: TRBJ1-5
D gene: .
V gene: TRBV10-3
CDR3 protein: CAISTTGTENQPQHF
CDR3 DNA: TGTGCCATCAGCACAACCGGGACGGAGAATCAGCCCCAGCATTTT

clone size: .
J gene: TRBJ2-5
D gene: TRBD1
V gene: TRBV6-6
CDR3 protein: CASSFGQATRKETQYF
CDR3 DNA: TGTGCCAGCAGTTTCGGACAGGCCACCCGCAAAGAGACCCAGTACTTC

clone size: once
J gene: TRBJ2-3
D gene: TRBD1
V gene: TRBV19
CDR3 protein: CASSAGTADTQYF
CDR3 DNA: TGTGCCAGTAGTGCCGGGACAGCAGATACGCAGTATTTT

clone size: .
J gene: TRBJ2-3
D gene: .
V gene: TRBV10-2
CDR3 protein: CASRMGAGTDTQYF
CDR3 DNA: TGCGCCAGCAGGATGGGAGCGGGCACAGATACGCAGTATTTT

clone size: .
J gene: TRBJ2-7
D gene: .
V gene: TRBV6-5
CDR3 protein: CASSERGAPYEQYF
CDR3 DNA: TGTGCCAGCAGTGAACGAGGAGCTCCCTACGAGCAGTACTTC

clone size: .
J gene: TRBJ2-7
D gene: TRBD2
V gene: TRBV15
CDR3 protein: CATSTSGGYNEQYF
CDR3 DNA: TGTGCCACCAGCACCTCGGGGGGTTACAACGAGCAGTACTTC

clone size: .
J gene: TRBJ2-7
D gene: TRBD1
V gene: TRBV7-9
CDR3 protein: CASSVGTEFSYEQYF
CDR3 DNA: TGTGCCAGCAGCGTTGGGACAGAGTTCTCCTACGAGCAGTACTTC

clone size: .
J gene: TRBJ2-3
D gene: .
V gene: TRBV27
CDR3 protein: CASSLSPTRLEGGQYF
CDR3 DNA: TGTGCCAGCAGTTTATCTCCAACACGACTAGAAGGTGGGCAGTATTTT

clone size: once
J gene: TRBJ2-7
D gene: TRBD2
V gene: TRBV4-2
CDR3 protein: CASSQTGTSRGESSYEQYF
CDR3 DNA: TGTGCCAGCAGCCAGACCGGGACTAGCAGAGGGGAGAGCTCCTACGAGCAGTACTTC

clone size: once
J gene: TRBJ2-3
D gene: TRBD1
V gene: TRBV29-1
CDR3 protein: CSVRQGRADTQYF
CDR3 DNA: TGCAGCGTTCGACAGGGTCGGGCAGATACGCAGTATTTT

clone size: .
J gene: TRBJ2-3
D gene: .
V gene: TRBV11-2
CDR3 protein: CASSGRGALPTDTQYF
CDR3 DNA: TGTGCCAGCAGCGGTCGGGGGGCTCTCCCCACAGATACGCAGTATTTT

clone size: .
J gene: TRBJ1-5
D gene: .
V gene: TRBV6-1
CDR3 protein: CASTLTGLNQPQHF
CDR3 DNA: TGTGCCAGCACGCTAACAGGCCTAAATCAGCCCCAGCATTTT

clone size: once
J gene: TRBJ2-7
D gene: TRBD1
V gene: TRBV27
CDR3 protein: CASSSSGTVRYEQYF
CDR3 DNA: TGTGCCAGCAGTTCGTCCGGGACAGTACGCTACGAGCAGTACTTC

clone size: few
J gene: TRBJ1-1
D gene: .
V gene: TRBV10-3
CDR3 protein: CAISGVSNTEAFF
CDR3 DNA: TGTGCCATCAGTGGGGTCTCTAACACTGAAGCTTTCTTT

clone size: .
J gene: TRBJ2-7
D gene: .
V gene: TRBV7-2
CDR3 protein: CASSLAGSKSYEQYF
CDR3 DNA: TGTGCCAGCAGCTTAGCAGGGAGTAAGTCCTACGAGCAGTACTTC

clone size: .
J gene: TRBJ1-2
D gene: TRBD1
V gene: TRBV29-1
CDR3 protein: CSPYGQDYGYTF
CDR3 DNA: TGCAGCCCCTACGGACAGGACTATGGCTACACCTTC

clone size: .
J gene: TRBJ2-1
D gene: TRBD2
V gene: TRBV9
CDR3 protein: CASSVFSGGGAGNEQFF
CDR3 DNA: TGTGCCAGCAGCGTTTTTTCGGGCGGGGGGGCCGGTAATGAGCAGTTCTTC

clone size: .
J gene: TRBJ1-2
D gene: .
V gene: TRBV9
CDR3 protein: CASSVGGGDHGYTF
CDR3 DNA: TGTGCCAGCAGCGTAGGAGGAGGAGACCATGGCTACACCTTC